Each of the 14 T cell receptor beta chains below was sequenced from the same sample in a study of T cell clonality in common variable immunodeficiency. Their cognate antigens are unknown. Study-level points and caveats: Reportedly, TCR beta sequences from common variable immunodeficiency showed fewer deletions and N-nucleotide insertions.

Generated by immunoSEQ multiplex PCR, the TCRdb table keeps only in-frame clones and is missing some. Recorded here are roughly 23,000 clones, with no singletons, and the ten leading clones hold around 10%. The sample consisted of peripheral blood mononuclear cells. These receptor sequences come from a human donor with common variable immunodeficiency.

This clone was picked up a small number of times. The CDR3 end is not reached by the read, which stops 3 residues before it; the germline J gene fills it in. This rearrangement joins TRBV5-1 to TRBJ2-1; D might be TRBD2 (6 bases). Trimming removed 4 bases from V and 5 bases from J, with 16 bases in between. Germline V lookup: CDR1 SGHRS, CDR2 YFSETQ. This CDR3 is built from 15 residues. CDR3 sequence reads: CASSLSGTQDNEQFF. The DNA read from the CDR3 is TGCGCCAGCAGCCTCTCGGGGACTCAGGACAATGAG.

This clone was picked up a small number of times. The CDR3 end falls 3 residues outside the read, so it is completed with the germline J gene. The chain couples TRBV19 to TRBJ1-1, with D possibly matching TRBD1 (5 bases). The CDR3 sequence is 15 residues long. Trimming took 2 bases from V and 4 from J, leaving 14 bases between them. Germline assignment: CDR1 LNHDA and CDR2 SQIVND (reference sequence). CDR3 DNA (partial): TGTGCCAGTAGTATAAGCCATGGGGCGACCACTGAA. It translates to CASSISHGATTE. The full-length CDR3 reads as CASSISHGATTEAFF.

This clone was observed many times. The read terminates 3 residues before the CDR3 end, so the remaining end is supplied by the germline J gene. The chain links TRBV18 to TRBJ2-7, with no clear D. This CDR3 is 16 amino acids long. Trimming left V 5 bases short and J 1 base short, with 18 bases between. The germline V gene encodes CDR1 KGHSH and CDR2 LQKENI. The covered CDR3 bases are TGTGCCAGCTCATCCCTGGCAGGTTCTCGGTCCTACGAG. Its protein is CASSSLAGSRSYE. The whole CDR3 protein reads CASSSLAGSRSYEQYF.

The CDR3 bases that were read are TGCAGTGCTAGGGATTCGACTAGCGGGAGGACTGAG. Residues: CSARDSTSGRTE. The entire CDR3 protein reads CSARDSTSGRTEQFF. This chain joins TRBV20-1 and TRBJ2-1; 13 nucleotides align to TRBD2. The CDR3 extends 3 residues past the end of the read, so its final part is completed from the germline J gene. Germline V gene lookup returns CDR1 DFQATT and CDR2 SNEGSKA (reference sequence). The trim removed 3 bases at V and 9 bases at J, leaving 8 bases unmatched. There are 15 residues in the CDR3.

This clone came up many times. The DNA ends 3 residues before the CDR3 does, and the rest of the CDR3 is filled in from the germline J gene. The chain has TRBV18 and TRBJ2-3; 9 bases are a match to TRBD1. The trim removed 0 bases at V and 3 bases at J, leaving 7 bases unmatched. Germline V gene lookup returns CDR1 KGHSH and CDR2 LQKENI. CDR3 length: 17 residues. CDR3 DNA, as far as it was read: TGTGCCAGCTCACCACCCTCTCGGACAGGGGAAACAGATACG. Translating gives CASSPPSRTGETDT. The CDR3, in full, reads CASSPPSRTGETDTQYF.

In its sample, this clone was seen a few times. Read data end 3 residues before the CDR3 end; the end is taken from the germline J gene. V is TRBV20-1 and J is TRBJ2-5; D possibly corresponds to TRBD2 (5 bases). CDR1 is DFQATT and CDR2 is SNEGSKA in the germline V gene (reference sequence). Trimming removed 0 bases from V and 2 bases from J, with 13 bases in between. This CDR3 spans 15 amino acids. CDR3 in amino acids: CSARDPLSGQETQYF. The sequenced part of the CDR3 DNA is TGCAGTGCTAGAGATCCCCTCAGCGGACAAGAGACC.

Ten or more counts support this clone. Read sequence stops 3 residues before the CDR3 end, and the germline J gene provides the missing end. The chain combines TRBV19 with TRBJ1-1; D might be TRBD1 (5 bases). CDR1 and CDR2 (germline): LNHDA, SQIVND (reference sequence). The CDR3 covers 14 residues. V was clipped by 2 bases and J by 5 bases, with 12 bases between them. CDR3 amino acids: CASSIQGFRTEAFF. CDR3 bases read: TGTGCCAGTAGTATACAGGGATTTAGGACTGAA.

About this clone: Sequencing ends 3 residues short of the CDR3 end; the germline J gene provides the rest. The chain couples TRBV6-1 to TRBJ2-5, with 9 bases lining up with TRBD2. Trimming cost V 1 base and J 4 bases; bases outside gene matches: 10. Germline V gene lookup returns CDR1 MNHNS and CDR2 SASEGT. The CDR3 covers 17 residues. The CDR3 here is CASSEVWREGHRETQYF. The DNA read from the CDR3 is TGTGCCAGCAGTGAAGTTTGGCGGGAGGGCCACCGAGAGACC.

With respect to this clone: From the germline J gene comes the end of the CDR3, since the read stops 3 residues before it. The chain carries TRBV7-9 and TRBJ1-3, with 7 bases identical to TRBD1. Germline-derived CDR1 and CDR2 are SEHNR and FQNEAQ (reference sequence). The CDR3 extends over 14 amino acids. Trimming removed 2 bases from V and 7 bases from J; junction bases left unmatched: 5. The sequenced part of the CDR3 DNA is TGTGCCAGCAGCTTACCGGGACAGATCAACACC. This encodes CASSLPGQINT. The entire CDR3 is CASSLPGQINTIYF.

This clone was observed many times. The read stops 3 residues short of the end of the CDR3; the missing end is completed from the germline J gene. V is TRBV18 and J is TRBJ1-1; 10 positions agree with TRBD1. Germline-derived CDR1 and CDR2 are KGHSH and LQKENI. The CDR3 contains 13 residues. Partial CDR3 DNA: TGTGCCAGCTCACCCCTGGGACAGGGGGAA. The encoded protein is CASSPLGQGE. The entire CDR3 is CASSPLGQGEAFF.

Details on this clone: The missing CDR3 end, 3 residues past where the read stops, is filled in from the germline J gene. This sequence joins TRBV19 and TRBJ2-7; TRBD1 might be the D (6 bases). Germline V gene data show CDR1 as LNHDA and CDR2 as SQIVND (reference sequence). The CDR3 has 13 amino acids. Trimming removed 5 bases at V and 5 bases at J, with 13 bases between. The sequenced part of the CDR3 DNA is TGTGCCAGTAGTTGGCAGGGGTTCCACGAG. Residues: CASSWQGFHE. The whole CDR3 is CASSWQGFHEQYF.

This clone was recorded at least ten times. Read sequence stops 3 residues before the CDR3 end, and the germline J gene provides the missing end. The chain employs TRBV20-1 and TRBJ2-7; TRBD2 aligns across 8 bases. Germline V CDR1 and CDR2: DFQATT, SNEGSKA (reference sequence). This CDR3 spans 13 amino acids. V shed 6 bases and J 3 bases; nucleotides not matched to a gene: 7. The CDR3: CSAASTSDYEQYF. CDR3 DNA, as far as it was read: TGCAGTGCCGCCTCGACTAGCGACTACGAG.

With respect to this clone: The read ends 3 residues shy of where the CDR3 ends; the end is completed using the germline J gene. V is TRBV2 and J is TRBJ1-6; possibly TRBD1 for D (6 bases). This CDR3 comprises 14 residues. Germline V gives CDR1 SNHLY, CDR2 FYNNEI. V was cut by 7 bases and J by 10 bases, with 17 bases left in between. This CDR3 reads CASNIQGSYSPLHF. The part of the CDR3 DNA that was read is TGTGCCAGCAACATACAGGGTTCTTACTCACCC. Supplemented by reference TRBV2 and TRBJ1-6, the full variable domain reads EPEVTQTPSHQVTQMGQEVILRCVPISNHLYFYWYRQILGQKVEFLVSFYNNEISEKSEIFDDQFSVERPDGSNFTLKIRSTKLEDSAMYFCASNIQGSYSPLHFGNGTRLTVT.

This clone was observed many times. The read ends 3 residues early relative to the CDR3; the germline J gene fills the gap. This chain uses TRBV19 with TRBJ2-3; D perhaps matches TRBD1 (5 bases). The CDR3 length is 14 residues. V was trimmed by 6 bases and J by 2 bases, leaving 12 bases between them. CDR1 and CDR2 from the germline V gene are LNHDA and SQIVND (reference sequence). The CDR3 spells CASRDSDNTDTQYF. CDR3 DNA (partial): TGTGCCAGTAGAGACAGCGACAACACAGATACG.